The 27 T cell receptor beta chains listed next were all sequenced from one sample in a study of blood T cell repertoires in COVID-19. The data were produced by immunoSEQ multiplex PCR, yet TCRdb's version contains in-frame clones alone and is incomplete. The table has around 290,000 clones, roughly 86% seen once. The sample was PBMCs or T cells enriched from blood (not recorded which). Receptors originate from a young woman who had recovered from COVID-19.

The chain combines TRBV2 with TRBJ2-3; D gene ambiguous. The V end lost 5 bases, the J end lost 3 bases, and 15 bases lay between the germline ends. Germline V gene data show CDR1 as SNHLY and CDR2 as FYNNEI. The CDR3 is made up of 15 amino acids. The CDR3 DNA reads TGTGCCAGCAGTAGGAATAGACTTAGTACAGATACGCAGTATTTT. Translation gives CASSRNRLSTDTQYF.

V gene TRBV6-5 combines with J gene TRBJ1-1, with 7 bases matching TRBD1. J was trimmed by 0 bases and V by 6 bases; bases with no gene match: 4. The CDR3 loop spans 14 amino acids. The germline CDR1 and CDR2 sequences are MNHEY and SVGAGI. CDR3 protein: CASSVTGVNTEAFF. CDR3 nucleotides: TGTGCCAGCAGCGTTACAGGGGTGAACACTGAAGCTTTCTTT.

The rearrangement uses TRBV16 and TRBJ2-1; tentative D call: TRBD1 (5 bases). Germline V gene data show CDR1 as KGHSY and CDR2 as FQNENV. The CDR3 has 13 residues. Deletions cut 5 bases from V and 8 bases from J, with 13 bases between. CDR3 in amino acids: CASSILDNHEQFF. The CDR3, as DNA: TGTGCCAGCAGCATCTTGGACAACCATGAGCAGTTCTTC.

In its sample, this clone was seen once. The V gene is TRBV7-2, the J gene TRBJ2-3; D may be TRBD1 (6 bases). Looked up from germline, CDR1 is SGHTA and CDR2 is FQGNSA. This CDR3 region has 12 residues. V lost 6 bases and J lost 8, with 12 bases in between. DNA for the CDR3: TGTGCCAGCAGACAGGGTTCTGGTACGCAGTATTTT. Its translation: CASRQGSGTQYF.

The chain uses TRBV2 and TRBJ2-1, with 10 bases that match TRBD1. Looked up from germline, CDR1 is SNHLY and CDR2 is FYNNEI. The CDR3 is made up of 13 amino acids. Trimming cost V 9 bases and J 10 bases; bases outside gene matches: 9. This CDR3 is CARKDRGGREQFF. Here the CDR3 DNA reads TGTGCCAGGAAGGACAGGGGGGGAAGGGAGCAGTTCTTC.

This clone was observed a handful of times. In nucleotides, the CDR3 is TGTGCCAGCAGCCAAGTCCACGGGACAGGGTATGATTCACCCCTCCACTTT. This sequence encodes CASSQVHGTGYDSPLHF. V and J are TRBV3-1 (or the pseudogene TRBV3-2) and TRBJ1-6; 9 bases line up with TRBD1. This CDR3 has 17 residues. Germline V CDR1 and CDR2: LGHDT, YNNKEL (reference sequence). Trimming cost V 1 base and J 8 bases; bases outside gene matches: 9.

The chain carries TRBV5-4 and TRBJ2-7; a possible D gene is TRBD2 (5 bases). This CDR3 contains 15 residues. CDR1 is SGHNT and CDR2 is YYREEE in the germline V gene (reference sequence). The V gene lost 0 bases and the J gene lost 3 bases, with 13 bases spanning the gap. For the CDR3, the DNA is TGTGCCAGCAGCTTGGGGGGTACCGGGGACTACGAGCAGTACTTC. Translating gives CASSLGGTGDYEQYF.

The genes are TRBV28 and TRBJ2-7; 8 nucleotides agree with TRBD1. This CDR3 comprises 14 residues. The germline CDR1 and CDR2 sequences are MDHEN and SYDVKM. J was trimmed by 3 bases and V by 5 bases; bases with no gene match: 6. The CDR3 sequence is CASSIDRGGYEQYF. CDR3 nucleotides: TGTGCCAGCAGTATAGACAGGGGAGGCTACGAGCAGTACTTC.

This rearrangement joins TRBV7-9 to TRBJ1-2; D possibly corresponds to TRBD1 (5 bases). Trimming shortened V by 5 bases and J by 4 bases, and 14 bases separated the two germline ends. Germline assignment: CDR1 SEHNR and CDR2 FQNEAQ (reference sequence). This CDR3 contains 14 residues. The CDR3 coding sequence is TGTGCCAGCAGCCCCGGGGGACGCGGCTATGGCTACACCTTC. Amino acids: CASSPGGRGYGYTF.

The rearrangement links TRBV11-2 to TRBJ2-5; TRBD2 matches at 13 bases. The CDR3 runs to 19 residues. V lost 2 bases and J lost 5; bases outside the gene matches: 14. Germline V gene data show CDR1 as SGHAT and CDR2 as FQNNGV. CDR3: CASSLRPTGLAGEVETQYF. The CDR3 bases are TGTGCCAGCAGCTTAAGACCCACAGGACTAGCGGGAGAGGTCGAGACCCAGTACTTC.

The CDR3 DNA follows: TGTGCCAGCAGTGATAAGGCCGGGAACTATAATTCACCCCTCCACTTT. The encoded protein is CASSDKAGNYNSPLHF. The chain is built from TRBV2 and TRBJ1-6; no clear D. V was clipped by 3 bases and J by 3 bases, with 12 bases between them. Germline V gene data show CDR1 as SNHLY and CDR2 as FYNNEI. This CDR3 has 16 residues.

The chain uses TRBV24-1 and TRBJ2-4; perhaps TRBD1 as D (6 bases). The CDR3 has 16 amino acids. The germline V gene encodes CDR1 KGHDR and CDR2 SFDVKD. V gave up 7 bases and J gave up 0 bases, with 15 bases separating them. Written as DNA, the CDR3 is TGTGCCACCAGAGAGGACAGAAAACTAGCCAAAAACATTCAGTACTTC. This codes for CATREDRKLAKNIQYF.

J is TRBJ2-3 and V is TRBV19, with TRBD2 identical over 9 bases. The CDR3 contains 17 residues. The germline V gene encodes CDR1 LNHDA and CDR2 SQIVND (reference sequence). After removal of 6 bases from V and 2 bases from J, the junction contained 12 bases not matched to a gene. The CDR3 nucleotides read TGTGCCAGTAGCTCGGGGTGGCGGGGGGGCCTCACAGATACGCAGTATTTT. Translation: CASSSGWRGGLTDTQYF.

This clone appeared a few times. This sample includes further DNA sequences coding for the same CDR3. The chain combines TRBV5-1 with TRBJ2-1, with TRBD1 identical over 9 bases. The germline V gene encodes CDR1 SGHRS and CDR2 YFSETQ. CDR3 length: 13 amino acids. V shed 4 bases, J shed 7 bases, and the junction held 3 bases outside the gene matches. CDR3 in amino acids: CASSPGTGNEQFF. CDR3 nucleotides: TGCGCCAGCAGCCCGGGGACAGGGAATGAGCAGTTCTTC.

This clone was found once. The chain combines TRBV29-1 with TRBJ1-2, with 7 bases aligning to TRBD1. CDR1 and CDR2 (germline): SQVTM, ANQGSEA. The CDR3 extends over 12 amino acids. V lost 8 bases, J lost 7 bases, and 10 bases stayed unmatched. CDR3 residues: CSLRQGSGGYTF. The CDR3 nucleotides read TGCAGCCTCCGACAGGGTTCAGGTGGCTACACCTTC.

J is TRBJ2-3 and V is TRBV11-3; D is perhaps TRBD2 (7 bases). Germline CDR1 is SGHNT and CDR2 is YENEEA. The V end lost 4 bases, the J end lost 6 bases, and 20 bases lay between the germline ends. CDR3 length equals 16 residues. CDR3 nucleotides: TGTGCCAGCAGCTCCCCTAGCGGAAGGGGGGGCGATACGCAGTATTTT. Its protein product is CASSSPSGRGGDTQYF.

V is TRBV30 and J is TRBJ1-4; D is undetermined. V dropped 3 bases and J dropped 4 bases, with 6 bases sitting between them. This CDR3 region has 12 residues. Germline loops: CDR1 GTSNPN, CDR2 SVGIG (reference sequence). The CDR3 DNA follows: TGTGCCTGGAGCGTGTATAATGAAAAACTGTTTTTT. Translating gives CAWSVYNEKLFF.

V gene TRBV9 combines with J gene TRBJ2-2, with D perhaps TRBD2 (5 bases). Trimming took off 1 base at V and 3 bases at J, with 19 bases between the two ends. Germline CDR1 SGDLS, CDR2 YYNGEE. The CDR3 runs to 18 residues. The CDR3 DNA reads TGTGCCAGCAGCGTAAACTTCAGGTTTCACGGGGACACCGGGGAGCTGTTTTTT. It yields the protein CASSVNFRFHGDTGELFF.

Many counts were recorded for this clone. This chain joins TRBV7-2 and TRBJ1-2; 7 bases align to TRBD1. V trimming: 5 bases; J trimming: 7 bases; junction bases outside the gene matches: 4. The germline V gene encodes CDR1 SGHTA and CDR2 FQGNSA. The CDR3 is 12 amino acids. CDR3 sequence (DNA): TGTGCCAGCAGCCTCGACAGGGCTGGCTACACCTTC. This codes for CASSLDRAGYTF. The whole variable domain, remainder taken from reference TRBV7-2 and TRBJ1-2, is GAGVSQSPSNKVTEKGKDVELRCDPISGHTALYWYRQSLGQGLEFLIYFQGNSAPDKSGLPSDRFSAERTGGSVSTLTIQRTQQEDSAVYLCASSLDRAGYTFGSGTRLTVV.

There are a few counts of this clone. The V call is TRBV7-8, the J call TRBJ1-1; a weak D match, TRBD1 (5 bases). Germline V gene data show CDR1 as SGHVS and CDR2 as FQNEAQ. V was trimmed by 5 bases and J by 5 bases, leaving 9 bases between them. This CDR3 is 12 amino acids long. CDR3 sequence: CASSPGGTEAFF. The CDR3 DNA reads as TGTGCCAGCAGCCCGGGGGGGACTGAAGCTTTCTTT.

V and J are TRBV20-1 and TRBJ2-7; 7 bases are shared with TRBD1. V lost 3 bases and J lost 1; bases outside the gene matches: 12. The CDR3 covers 16 residues. CDR1 and CDR2 (germline): DFQATT, SNEGSKA (reference sequence). This CDR3 is CSASQRTGLVSYEQYF. The CDR3 bases are TGCAGTGCTAGTCAAAGGACAGGCCTTGTTTCCTACGAGCAGTACTTC.

This CDR3 reads CASSSFDRQNQPQHF. The CDR3 DNA sequence: TGTGCCAGCAGCTCGTTCGACAGGCAGAATCAGCCCCAGCATTTT. The V gene is TRBV5-6, the J gene TRBJ1-5; maybe TRBD1 (6 bases). The CDR3 is 15 residues long. V lost 3 bases to trimming and J lost 4 bases, with 14 bases between them. CDR1 is SGHDT and CDR2 is YYEEEE in the germline V gene. The full variable domain, with the rest looked up from reference TRBV5-6 and TRBJ1-5, is DAGVTQSPTHLIKTRGQQVTLRCSPKSGHDTVSWYQQALGQGPQFIFQYYEEEERQRGNFPDRFSGHQFPNYSSELNVNALLLGDSALYLCASSSFDRQNQPQHFGDGTRLSIL.

The V gene is TRBV10-3, the J gene TRBJ1-1, with D perhaps TRBD1 (5 bases). The CDR3 has 11 amino acids. The V gene lost 5 bases and the J gene lost 5 bases, with 6 bases spanning the gap. The germline gives CDR1 ENHRY, CDR2 SYGVKD. DNA of the CDR3: TGTGCCATCAGTCAGGGAACTGAAGCTTTCTTT. Its translation: CAISQGTEAFF.

The chain employs TRBV4-1 and TRBJ2-2; D ambiguous. The V and J ends lost 3 bases and 8 bases respectively, with 19 bases between them. This CDR3 contains 16 residues. The germline gives CDR1 MGHRA, CDR2 YSYEKL. CDR3 amino acids: CASSHTENTGLGELFF. The CDR3 region has the DNA TGCGCCAGCAGCCACACAGAGAACACCGGTTTAGGGGAGCTGTTTTTT.

V usage is TRBV5-1 and J usage is TRBJ2-1; TRBD1 matches at 10 bases. With 1 base clipped from V and 3 bases from J, the junction kept 4 bases outside the gene matches. The CDR3 length is 16 residues. Germline V gene lookup returns CDR1 SGHRS and CDR2 YFSETQ. The CDR3 here is CASSLFGTGDYNEQFF. The CDR3 nucleotides read TGCGCCAGCAGCTTGTTCGGGACAGGGGACTACAATGAGCAGTTCTTC.

The CDR3 is CASSVAQDRANTGELFF. The CDR3 bases are TGTGCCAGCAGCGTAGCCCAGGACAGGGCGAACACCGGGGAGCTGTTTTTT. This sequence joins TRBV9 and TRBJ2-2; 8 bases are shared with TRBD1. Looked up from germline, CDR1 is SGDLS and CDR2 is YYNGEE. This CDR3 comprises 17 residues. The trim removed 0 bases at V and 0 bases at J, leaving 4 bases unmatched. Using reference TRBV9 and TRBJ2-2 for the parts outside the CDR3, the full variable domain is DSGVTQTPKHLITATGQRVTLRCSPRSGDLSVYWYQQSLDQGLQFLIQYYNGEERAKGNILERFSAQQFPDLHSELNLSSLELGDSALYFCASSVAQDRANTGELFFGEGSRLTVL.

V is TRBV30 and J is TRBJ1-1; TRBD1 aligns across 9 bases. CDR3 length equals 13 residues. The ends lost 8 bases at V and 3 bases at J; junction bases unmatched: 7. Looked up from germline, CDR1 is GTSNPN and CDR2 is SVGIG (reference sequence). CDR3 sequence (DNA): TGTGCCGGCAGGACAGGGGAGTACACTGAAGCTTTCTTT. This encodes CAGRTGEYTEAFF.